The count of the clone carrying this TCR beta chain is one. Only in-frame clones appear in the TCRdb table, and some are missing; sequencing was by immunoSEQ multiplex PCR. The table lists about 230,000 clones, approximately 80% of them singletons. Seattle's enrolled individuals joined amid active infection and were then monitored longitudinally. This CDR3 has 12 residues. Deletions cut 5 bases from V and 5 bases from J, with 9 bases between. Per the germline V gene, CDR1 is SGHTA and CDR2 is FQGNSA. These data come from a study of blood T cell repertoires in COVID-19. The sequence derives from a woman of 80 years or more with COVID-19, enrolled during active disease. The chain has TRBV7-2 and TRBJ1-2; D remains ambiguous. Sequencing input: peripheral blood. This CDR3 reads CASSPRGYGYTF. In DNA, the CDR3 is TGTGCCAGCAGCCCCCGAGGATATGGCTACACCTTC.